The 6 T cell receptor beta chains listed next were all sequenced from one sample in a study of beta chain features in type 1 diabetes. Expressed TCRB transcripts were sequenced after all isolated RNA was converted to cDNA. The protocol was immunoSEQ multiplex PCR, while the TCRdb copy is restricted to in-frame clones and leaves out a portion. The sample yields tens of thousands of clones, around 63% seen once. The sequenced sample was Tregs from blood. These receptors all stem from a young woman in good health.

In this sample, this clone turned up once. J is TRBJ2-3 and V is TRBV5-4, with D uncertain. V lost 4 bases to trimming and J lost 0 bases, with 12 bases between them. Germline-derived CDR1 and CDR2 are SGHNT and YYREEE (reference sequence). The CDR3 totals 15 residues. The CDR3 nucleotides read TGTGCCAGCAGCATCGACTTCTCTAGCACAGATACGCAGTATTTT. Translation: CASSIDFSSTDTQYF.

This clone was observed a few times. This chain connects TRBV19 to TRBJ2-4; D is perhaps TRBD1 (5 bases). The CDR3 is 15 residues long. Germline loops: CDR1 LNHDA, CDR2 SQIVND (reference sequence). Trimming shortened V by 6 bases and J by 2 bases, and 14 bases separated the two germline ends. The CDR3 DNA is TGTGCCAGTAGCGTCCACAGGAATTCCAAAAACATTCAGTACTTC. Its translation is CASSVHRNSKNIQYF.

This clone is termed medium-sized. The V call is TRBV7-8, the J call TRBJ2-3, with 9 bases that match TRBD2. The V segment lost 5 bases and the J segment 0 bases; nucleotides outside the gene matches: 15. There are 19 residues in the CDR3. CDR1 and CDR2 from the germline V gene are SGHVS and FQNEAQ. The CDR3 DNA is TGTGCCAGCAGCCCTTCCGGGACTAGCCTAATCAGGAGCACAGATACGCAGTATTTT. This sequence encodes CASSPSGTSLIRSTDTQYF.

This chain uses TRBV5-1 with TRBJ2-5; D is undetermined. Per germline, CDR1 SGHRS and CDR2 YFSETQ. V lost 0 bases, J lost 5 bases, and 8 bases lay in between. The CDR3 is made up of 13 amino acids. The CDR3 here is CASSLVSRETQYF. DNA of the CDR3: TGCGCCAGCAGCTTGGTCTCCCGGGAGACCCAGTACTTC.

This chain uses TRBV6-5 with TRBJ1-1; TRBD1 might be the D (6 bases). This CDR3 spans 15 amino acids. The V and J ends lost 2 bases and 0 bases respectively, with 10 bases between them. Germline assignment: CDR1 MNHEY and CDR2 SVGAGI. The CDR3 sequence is CASSYAGVMNTEAFF. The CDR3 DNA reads TGTGCCAGCAGTTACGCAGGGGTGATGAACACTGAAGCTTTCTTT.

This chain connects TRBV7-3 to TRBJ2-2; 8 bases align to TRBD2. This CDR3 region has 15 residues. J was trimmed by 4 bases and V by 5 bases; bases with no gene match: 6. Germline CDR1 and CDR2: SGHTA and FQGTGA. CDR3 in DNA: TGTGCCAGCAGCCCCAGCGGGGGAGCCACCGGGGAGCTGTTTTTT. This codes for CASSPSGGATGELFF. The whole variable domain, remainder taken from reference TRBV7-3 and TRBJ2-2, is GAGVSQTPSNKVTEKGKYVELRCDPISGHTALYWYRQSLGQGPEFLIYFQGTGAADDSGLPNDRFFAVRPEGSVSTLKIQRTERGDSAVYLCASSPSGGATGELFFGEGSRLTVL.